A single sample is the source of the 12 T cell receptor beta chains below, sequenced in a study of blood T cell repertoires in COVID-19. The table came from immunoSEQ multiplex PCR; TCRdb's copy has only in-frame clones and leaves some out. The table records about 62,000 clones, roughly 89% of them present only once. Sample: peripheral blood. All receptors come from a woman older than 75 with acute or convalescent COVID-19.

The J gene is TRBJ2-1, the V gene TRBV2; maybe TRBD2 (6 bases). The germline V gene encodes CDR1 SNHLY and CDR2 FYNNEI. This CDR3 is built from 16 residues. V was pared by 2 bases and J by 8 bases, with 19 bases between. The CDR3 DNA reads TGTGCCAGCAGTGAAAATGGAGGGGTTGATATCGATGAGCAGTTCTTC. Translation gives CASSENGGVDIDEQFF. The full variable domain, with the rest looked up from reference TRBV2 and TRBJ2-1, is EPEVTQTPSHQVTQMGQEVILRCVPISNHLYFYWYRQILGQKVEFLVSFYNNEISEKSEIFDDQFSVERPDGSNFTLKIRSTKLEDSAMYFCASSENGGVDIDEQFFGPGTRLTVL.

The chain employs TRBV5-4 and TRBJ2-3; TRBD2 aligns across 10 bases. The V segment lost 2 bases and the J segment 5 bases; nucleotides outside the gene matches: 5. The CDR3 contains 15 residues. CDR1 and CDR2 from the germline V gene are SGHNT and YYREEE (reference sequence). The CDR3 reads CASSFWTSGQDTQYF. The DNA of the CDR3 is TGTGCCAGCAGCTTTTGGACTAGCGGCCAAGATACGCAGTATTTT.

This clone was picked up a small number of times. The rearrangement uses TRBV28 and TRBJ2-4, with 7 bases aligning to TRBD1. This CDR3 contains 13 residues. V lost 6 bases, J lost 7 bases, and 6 bases stayed unmatched. Germline CDR1 and CDR2: MDHEN and SYDVKM. The CDR3 spells CASSPGTANIQYF. The CDR3 nucleotides are TGTGCCAGCAGCCCCGGGACAGCCAACATTCAGTACTTC.

The chain combines TRBV28 with TRBJ1-3; possibly TRBD1 for D (5 bases). This CDR3 is built from 15 residues. Germline lookup yields CDR1 MDHEN and CDR2 SYDVKM. V lost 3 bases and J 4 bases, leaving 13 bases between the germline ends. The CDR3 loop is CASSFPSGVGNTIYF. CDR3 nucleotide sequence: TGTGCCAGCAGTTTCCCCTCGGGGGTAGGAAACACCATATATTTT.

The gene calls are TRBV11-3 and TRBJ2-5; 10 bases are a match to TRBD2. J gave up 4 bases and V 5 bases, and 10 bases lay outside the gene matches. CDR1 and CDR2 (germline): SGHNT, YENEEA. CDR3 length equals 16 residues. The DNA of the CDR3 is TGTGCCAGCAGCCCCGGACTAGCGGCACGGGGAGAGACCCAGTACTTC. Residues: CASSPGLAARGETQYF.

This clone was found once. The chain combines TRBV9 with TRBJ2-1; 9 bases fit TRBD2. CDR1 SGDLS and CDR2 YYNGEE come from the germline V gene. The CDR3 has 15 residues. The J segment lost 4 bases and the V segment lost 5 bases, leaving 7 bases of the junction unmatched. The CDR3 region is CASRPGTSLYNEQFF. The CDR3 coding sequence is TGTGCCAGCAGACCCGGGACTAGCCTGTACAATGAGCAGTTCTTC.

The chain combines TRBV2 with TRBJ1-5; TRBD1 agrees at 11 bases. V trimming: 7 bases; J trimming: 4 bases; junction bases outside the gene matches: 9. CDR1 is SNHLY and CDR2 is FYNNEI in the germline V gene. CDR3 length equals 16 residues. In DNA, the CDR3 is TGTGCCAGCACCAGCCCCGGGACAGGGGGAAATCAGCCCCAGCATTTT. The encoded protein is CASTSPGTGGNQPQHF. Full variable domain (remainder filled in from reference TRBV2 and TRBJ1-5): EPEVTQTPSHQVTQMGQEVILRCVPISNHLYFYWYRQILGQKVEFLVSFYNNEISEKSEIFDDQFSVERPDGSNFTLKIRSTKLEDSAMYFCASTSPGTGGNQPQHFGDGTRLSIL.

The CDR3 sequence is CASMKDRGSYNEQFF. The CDR3 region has the DNA TGTGCCAGCATGAAGGACAGGGGTTCCTACAATGAGCAGTTCTTC. The chain joins TRBV14 to TRBJ2-1, with 9 bases matching TRBD1. The CDR3 covers 15 residues. Looked up from germline, CDR1 is SGHDN and CDR2 is FVKESK. V dropped 7 bases and J dropped 1; count of bases not matched to a gene: 5.

The rearrangement links TRBV6-5 to TRBJ2-7; TRBD2 aligns across 7 bases. Germline V gives CDR1 MNHEY, CDR2 SVGAGI. The CDR3 runs 14 residues. J was trimmed by 6 bases and V by 4 bases; bases with no gene match: 9. The CDR3 DNA sequence: TGTGCCAGCAGTTTGGGGGAGGGTTTCCCCGAGCAGTACTTC. Its translation is CASSLGEGFPEQYF.

The chain recombines TRBV19 with TRBJ1-6; no definite D call. The germline V and J ends were trimmed by 5 bases and 7 bases, with 9 bases remaining between them. The CDR3 is 13 amino acids. Germline V gene lookup returns CDR1 LNHDA and CDR2 SQIVND (reference sequence). The CDR3 nucleotides read TGTGCCAGTAGTGCGGCCGACAATTCACCCCTCCACTTT. Encoded protein: CASSAADNSPLHF.

The chain carries TRBV3-1 (or the pseudogene TRBV3-2) and TRBJ2-7; 7 nucleotides agree with TRBD2. CDR3 length equals 13 residues. The junction had 7 bases not matched to a gene; V was cut back by 2 bases and J by 9 bases. Germline assignment: CDR1 LGHDT and CDR2 YNNKEL (reference sequence). This CDR3 reads CASSQSGLTRQYF. CDR3 DNA: TGTGCCAGCAGCCAATCGGGACTAACTCGGCAGTACTTC.

The DNA of the CDR3 is TGCGCCAGCAGCGAACCCCGGGGCTGGACAGGGAACACCGGGGAGCTGTTTTTT. Translating gives CASSEPRGWTGNTGELFF. The chain employs TRBV4-1 and TRBJ2-2; 7 nucleotides agree with TRBD1. There are 18 residues in the CDR3. V gave up 5 bases and J gave up 1 base; unmatched junction bases: 13. CDR1 and CDR2 from the germline V gene are MGHRA and YSYEKL.